Presented here are 21 T cell receptor beta chains from one specimen sequenced in a study of T cell responses to AZD1222 COVID-19 vaccine. Produced via immunoSEQ multiplex PCR; TCRdb's table is partial and in-frame only. The sample lists around 95,000 clones, around 87% occurring once. Sequenced material: peripheral blood, taken on day 0 of MenACWY control vaccination. Receptor source: an adult in good health.

The chain recombines TRBV5-6 with TRBJ2-2, with D uncertain. The CDR3 covers 12 residues. Per germline, CDR1 SGHDT and CDR2 YYEEEE. V was shortened by 5 bases and J by 1 base, with 3 bases between the two germline ends. The CDR3 DNA is TGTGCCAGCAGACAGAACACCGGGGAGCTGTTTTTT. Translation: CASRQNTGELFF.

J is TRBJ1-3 and V is TRBV28; possible D gene TRBD1, 6 bases. CDR3 size: 16 residues. Germline V gene lookup returns CDR1 MDHEN and CDR2 SYDVKM. Trimming left V 5 bases short and J 0 bases short, with 14 bases between. Written as DNA, the CDR3 is TGTGCCAGCAGTCTTATCTCAGGGGCCTCTGGAAACACCATATATTTT. It yields the protein CASSLISGASGNTIYF.

This sequence joins TRBV28 and TRBJ2-3; D may be TRBD2 (6 bases). The CDR3 consists of 14 residues. CDR1 and CDR2 (germline): MDHEN, SYDVKM. The ends were cut back, 6 bases at V and 1 base at J, with 11 bases in the middle. As DNA, the CDR3 is TGTGCCAGCAGGGGGGGAGTGGGCACAGATACGCAGTATTTT. As protein: CASRGGVGTDTQYF.

V and J are TRBV27 and TRBJ2-7; possibly TRBD2 for D (5 bases). Trimming cost V 0 bases and J 2 bases, with 20 bases left between them. This CDR3 region has 18 residues. The germline V gene encodes CDR1 MNHEY and CDR2 SMNVEV (reference sequence). The CDR3 DNA is TGTGCCAGCAGTTTATCGATTCGCGGGCGGGTCCACCCCTACGAGCAGTACTTC. Protein sequence: CASSLSIRGRVHPYEQYF.

This clone was picked up one time. The gene calls are TRBV27 and TRBJ1-1, with D possibly being TRBD1 (6 bases). This CDR3 comprises 13 residues. Trimming removed 9 bases at V and 0 bases at J, with 11 bases between. Per the germline V gene, CDR1 is MNHEY and CDR2 is SMNVEV (reference sequence). The CDR3 DNA follows: TGTGCCAGTCGGGACACCTTGAACACTGAAGCTTTCTTT. Its translation: CASRDTLNTEAFF.

This clone occurred a few times. The V gene is TRBV6-2 or TRBV6-3, the J gene TRBJ2-7; D ambiguous. This CDR3 is built from 16 residues. The V and J ends lost 0 bases and 3 bases respectively, with 15 bases between them. Germline lookup yields CDR1 MNHEY and CDR2 SVGEGT. The CDR3, as DNA: TGTGCCAGCAGTTACTCGATACGGGTAAGAGGCTACGAGCAGTACTTC. Its translation is CASSYSIRVRGYEQYF.

This CDR3 reads CASRPQESYGYTF. CDR3 nucleotide sequence: TGTGCCAGCAGGCCCCAGGAATCATATGGCTACACCTTC. The J gene is TRBJ1-2, the V gene TRBV12-3 or TRBV12-4; D gene unclear. With 6 bases removed from V and 5 bases from J, the gap between germline ends came to 13 bases. The CDR3 consists of 13 residues.

The chain joins TRBV30 to TRBJ1-3, with no clear D. Trimming pared 0 bases from V and 0 bases from J, leaving 9 bases between. CDR3 length: 15 amino acids. Germline V gene sequence: CDR1 GTSNPN, CDR2 SVGIG (reference sequence). The CDR3: CAWSVGLSSGNTIYF. The DNA of the CDR3 is TGTGCCTGGAGTGTAGGACTCAGCTCTGGAAACACCATATATTTT.

V and J are TRBV27 and TRBJ2-7; TRBD1 aligns across 7 bases. Unmatched junction bases numbered 6, after V lost 7 bases and J lost 6 bases. Germline CDR1 and CDR2: MNHEY and SMNVEV (reference sequence). The CDR3 extends over 12 amino acids. CDR3 protein: CASNSQGSEQYF. CDR3 sequence (DNA): TGTGCCAGCAATTCACAGGGGAGCGAGCAGTACTTC.

A few counts support this clone. The chain joins TRBV6-6 to TRBJ1-5; 11 nucleotides line up with TRBD1. The CDR3 consists of 16 residues. V gave up 0 bases and J gave up 4 bases; unmatched junction bases: 2. In germline, CDR1 is MNHNY, CDR2 SVGAGI (reference sequence). CDR3 protein: CASSYSGTGGNQPQHF. The CDR3, as DNA: TGTGCCAGCAGTTACTCCGGGACAGGGGGTAATCAGCCCCAGCATTTT.

The CDR3 DNA follows: TGTGCCAGCAGTTTATCTACTACCGAGCAGTACTTC. Translated, it gives CASSLSTTEQYF. This chain connects TRBV28 to TRBJ2-7; unclear D gene. The V end was cut by 1 base, the J end by 6 bases, with 7 bases between. Germline CDR1 and CDR2: MDHEN and SYDVKM. The CDR3 spans 12 residues.

In this sample, this clone turned up once. The chain uses TRBV5-6 and TRBJ1-4, with a possible D match to TRBD1 (5 bases). V was shortened by 0 bases and J by 5 bases, with 11 bases between the two germline ends. Germline V gives CDR1 SGHDT, CDR2 YYEEEE. The CDR3 loop spans 15 amino acids. CDR3 residues: CASSLVGDLNEKLFF. DNA of the CDR3: TGTGCCAGCAGCTTGGTGGGGGACCTGAATGAAAAACTGTTTTTT. Full variable domain (remainder filled in from reference TRBV5-6 and TRBJ1-4): DAGVTQSPTHLIKTRGQQVTLRCSPKSGHDTVSWYQQALGQGPQFIFQYYEEEERQRGNFPDRFSGHQFPNYSSELNVNALLLGDSALYLCASSLVGDLNEKLFFGSGTQLSVL.

The chain uses TRBV11-2 and TRBJ2-2; TRBD2 agrees at 9 bases. The CDR3 is 17 amino acids. The germline gives CDR1 SGHAT, CDR2 FQNNGV. The trim removed 6 bases at V and 1 base at J, leaving 9 bases unmatched. The CDR3 bases are TGTGCCAGCAGTTCCCCAGCGGGAGGTTTGAACACCGGGGAGCTGTTTTTT. Amino acids: CASSSPAGGLNTGELFF.

V usage is TRBV2 and J usage is TRBJ1-2; 10 bases map to TRBD1. Germline lookup yields CDR1 SNHLY and CDR2 FYNNEI. The CDR3 is 13 amino acids. V trimming: 9 bases; J trimming: 4 bases; junction bases outside the gene matches: 5. CDR3 nucleotide sequence: TGTGCCAGTTTGGACAGGGGGAGCTATGGCTACACCTTC. Its protein is CASLDRGSYGYTF.

In this sample, this clone turned up a few times. J is TRBJ2-7 and V is TRBV5-6; D perhaps matches TRBD1 (5 bases). The CDR3 length is 13 residues. Germline CDR1 SGHDT, CDR2 YYEEEE. V dropped 6 bases and J dropped 6 bases, with 16 bases sitting between them. CDR3 nucleotide sequence: TGTGCCAGCAACCTAGGGGTGTTCGGCGAGCAGTACTTC. Translation gives CASNLGVFGEQYF.

The chain recombines TRBV28 with TRBJ2-1; D might be TRBD2 (6 bases). The germline V gene encodes CDR1 MDHEN and CDR2 SYDVKM. The CDR3 consists of 15 residues. V was trimmed by 4 bases and J by 0 bases, leaving 10 bases between them. The CDR3 coding sequence is TGTGCCAGCAGTTCGGGGGAGAGCTCCTACAATGAGCAGTTCTTC. Amino acid sequence: CASSSGESSYNEQFF.

Here the CDR3 reads CASSYSRGQETQYF. CDR3 sequence (DNA): TGTGCCAGCAGTTACTCACGGGGGCAGGAGACCCAGTACTTC. This sequence joins TRBV6-5 and TRBJ2-5, with D perhaps given as TRBD1 or TRBD2 (6 bases each). Germline loops: CDR1 MNHEY, CDR2 SVGAGI. This CDR3 contains 14 residues. Deletions cut 0 bases from V and 5 bases from J, with 10 bases between.

The chain's CDR3 is CASSTGTVSSGNTIYF. DNA of the CDR3: TGTGCCAGTAGTACCGGGACAGTTAGCTCTGGAAACACCATATATTTT. The gene calls are TRBV19 and TRBJ1-3, with TRBD1 matching 7 bases. The V segment lost 4 bases and the J segment 0 bases; nucleotides outside the gene matches: 6. The CDR3 has 16 residues. The germline V gene has CDR1 LNHDA and CDR2 SQIVND (reference sequence).

The CDR3 loop is CASRMTSSYEQYF. The CDR3 region has the DNA TGTGCCAGCAGAATGACTAGCTCCTACGAGCAGTACTTC. The chain carries TRBV6-5 and TRBJ2-7, with D possibly TRBD2 on 6 matching bases. The CDR3 is 13 residues long. Trimming pared 6 bases from V and 0 bases from J, leaving 9 bases between. CDR1 MNHEY and CDR2 SVGAGI come from the germline V gene.

V usage is TRBV9 and J usage is TRBJ2-1; TRBD2 agrees at 8 bases. This CDR3 is built from 15 residues. The V segment lost 2 bases and the J segment 5 bases; nucleotides outside the gene matches: 6. Germline CDR1 is SGDLS and CDR2 is YYNGEE. Written as DNA, the CDR3 is TGTGCCAGCAGCGTCGGACTAGCCACCAACAATGAGCAGTTCTTC. Protein product: CASSVGLATNNEQFF.

This clone appeared a few times. The chain couples TRBV11-2 to TRBJ1-5; D is ambiguous. V lost 2 bases to trimming and J lost 0 bases, with 8 bases between them. Germline CDR1 reads SGHAT; CDR2 reads FQNNGV. This CDR3 has 15 residues. CDR3 sequence (DNA): TGTGCCAGCAGCTTAAGTGGCAGTAGCAATCAGCCCCAGCATTTT. This codes for CASSLSGSSNQPQHF.